This T cell receptor (beta chain) was recorded in a study of blood T cell repertoires in COVID-19. Whole-study context: Acute and convalescent COVID-19 specimens originated in the United States, Italy and Spain. Sample material is recorded as cDNA or gDNA derived from T cells, B-cell-depleted T cells, or PBMCs.

Across about 22 US areas, participants ranged in age from roughly 18 to 95 years. Among Cohort 3 donors, those recovered had two negative PCRs, clearance, or symptom resolution. Germline V lookup: CDR1 MNHEY, CDR2 SVGAGI. The CDR3 has 13 residues. V was pared by 5 bases and J by 3 bases, with 10 bases between. TCRdb's table, derived via immunoSEQ multiplex PCR, lists solely in-frame clones and lacks some. The data hold some 430,000 clones, with 80% to 95% observed a single time. The sequenced sample was PBMCs or T cells enriched from blood (not recorded which). This TCR was sampled from a man younger than 35 who had recovered from COVID-19. V is TRBV6-5 and J is TRBJ1-2, with D uncertain. CDR3 DNA sequence: TGTGCCAGCAGTCTGACGGGGTACTATGGCTACACCTTC. It encodes CASSLTGYYGYTF.